These 12 T cell receptor beta chains were all obtained from the same sample, sequenced in a study of T cell responses to AZD1222 COVID-19 vaccine. Clones were read by immunoSEQ multiplex PCR, and TCRdb kept only the in-frame ones, dropping some. The repertoire holds tens of thousands of clones, with approximately 85% as singletons. The material sequenced was peripheral blood, taken on day 0 of AZD1222 vaccination. The receptor source for this set is an adult in good health.

The rearrangement links TRBV18 to TRBJ1-2; D is possibly TRBD1 (5 bases). CDR1 is KGHSH, CDR2 LQKENI, per germline. Trimming removed 3 bases at V and 4 bases at J, with 9 bases between. The CDR3 spans 13 residues. CDR3 sequence (DNA): TGTGCCAGCTCACCGGGGCTCCTCTATGGCTACACCTTC. This gives the protein CASSPGLLYGYTF.

The CDR3 is CASSSRQNNYEQYF. The DNA of the CDR3 is TGTGCCAGTAGTTCCCGACAGAATAACTACGAGCAGTACTTC. The rearrangement uses TRBV19 and TRBJ2-7; D is perhaps TRBD1 (5 bases). The germline V gene encodes CDR1 LNHDA and CDR2 SQIVND (reference sequence). Trimming left V 5 bases short and J 3 bases short, with 14 bases between. The CDR3 consists of 14 residues. Full variable domain (remainder filled in from reference TRBV19 and TRBJ2-7): DGGITQSPKYLFRKEGQNVTLSCEQNLNHDAMYWYRQDPGQGLRLIYYSQIVNDFQKGDIAEGYSVSREKKESFPLTVTSAQKNPTAFYLCASSSRQNNYEQYFGPGTRLTVT.

Note on this clone: In the same sample, other DNA sequences code for this CDR3. The V call is TRBV12-3 or TRBV12-4, the J call TRBJ1-1; D remains ambiguous. CDR3 length equals 13 residues. The germline V and J ends were trimmed by 2 bases and 2 bases, with 6 bases remaining between them. The CDR3 DNA reads as TGTGCCAGCAGTTTATGGGGTAACACTGAAGCTTTCTTT. Protein: CASSLWGNTEAFF.

The chain recombines TRBV5-4 with TRBJ2-7, with 8 bases identical to TRBD1. This CDR3 spans 15 amino acids. CDR1 and CDR2 (germline): SGHNT, YYREEE (reference sequence). The trim removed 4 bases at V and 6 bases at J, leaving 12 bases unmatched. The CDR3 DNA sequence: TGTGCCAGCAGCATTGGACAGGGCGGCCGGGGCGAGCAGTACTTC. It codes for CASSIGQGGRGEQYF.

The V call is TRBV28, the J call TRBJ1-6; tentative D call: TRBD1 (6 bases). V lost 3 bases and J lost 7, with 13 bases in between. CDR3 length equals 15 residues. Per the germline V gene, CDR1 is MDHEN and CDR2 is SYDVKM. CDR3 coding DNA: TGTGCCAGCAGTTTGGGGTTAGGGGGGAATTCACCCCTCCACTTT. It is translated as CASSLGLGGNSPLHF.

The V gene is TRBV6-5, the J gene TRBJ1-5, with 9 positions matching TRBD1. The CDR3 length is 15 residues. V was clipped by 6 bases and J by 2 bases; unmatched bases: 5. Germline-derived CDR1 and CDR2 are MNHEY and SVGAGI. The CDR3 protein is CASRQGARGNQPQHF. The CDR3 coding sequence is TGTGCCAGCAGACAGGGGGCGAGGGGCAATCAGCCCCAGCATTTT.

The CDR3 DNA reads as TGCGCCAGCAGCAGAACGGGGTTAAATGGCTACACCTTC. The encoded protein is CASSRTGLNGYTF. The V and J genes are TRBV5-1 and TRBJ1-2; D uncertain. Between the trimmed V and J ends, which lost 4 bases and 6 bases, there was a span of 13 bases. CDR1 is SGHRS, CDR2 YFSETQ, per germline. This CDR3 contains 13 residues.

The V call is TRBV6-6, the J call TRBJ1-2, with TRBD1 identical over 10 bases. V lost 6 bases to trimming and J lost 2 bases; unmatched junction nucleotides: 6. The CDR3 is 15 amino acids. CDR1 and CDR2 (germline): MNHNY, SVGAGI (reference sequence). The CDR3 reads CASSERGQGNYGYTF. Here the CDR3 DNA reads TGTGCCAGCAGCGAAAGGGGACAGGGGAACTATGGCTACACCTTC.

For the CDR3, the DNA is TGTGCCAGCAGCTTAGCCAGGACAGGTGGAAATTCACCCCTCCACTTT. It is translated as CASSLARTGGNSPLHF. The J gene is TRBJ1-6, the V gene TRBV7-9; TRBD1 matches 7 bases. After removal of 0 bases from V and 7 bases from J, the junction contained 6 bases not matched to a gene. From germline, CDR1 is SEHNR and CDR2 FQNEAQ (reference sequence). The CDR3 consists of 16 residues.

The chain recombines TRBV3-1 (or the pseudogene TRBV3-2) with TRBJ1-5; no reliable D call. Germline V gene sequence: CDR1 LGHDT, CDR2 YNNKEL (reference sequence). The CDR3 runs 14 residues. Deletions cut 6 bases from V and 4 bases from J, with 13 bases between. CDR3 protein: CASSLTMGNQPQHF. The DNA of the CDR3 is TGTGCCAGCAGTCTTACGATGGGAAATCAGCCCCAGCATTTT.

The chain carries TRBV5-6 and TRBJ1-1; unclear D gene. Trimming cost V 1 base and J 0 bases, with 13 bases left between them. CDR1 is SGHDT and CDR2 is YYEEEE in the germline V gene. This CDR3 contains 16 residues. CDR3 nucleotide sequence: TGTGCCAGCAGCTTGTATGGCGCTGAGATGAACACTGAAGCTTTCTTT. Translation: CASSLYGAEMNTEAFF. Looking up the rest from reference TRBV5-6 and TRBJ1-1 gives the full variable domain: DAGVTQSPTHLIKTRGQQVTLRCSPKSGHDTVSWYQQALGQGPQFIFQYYEEEERQRGNFPDRFSGHQFPNYSSELNVNALLLGDSALYLCASSLYGAEMNTEAFFGQGTRLTVV.

This sequence joins TRBV2 and TRBJ2-6, with TRBD1 matching over 7 bases. CDR1 is SNHLY and CDR2 is FYNNEI in the germline V gene. Germline trimming cut 8 bases from V and 2 bases from J; bases unmatched to any gene: 3. This CDR3 has 14 amino acids. The CDR3 DNA is TGTGCCAGCGCTGACAGGGCTGGGGCCAACGTCCTGACTTTC. Its translation: CASADRAGANVLTF.